Included here is one T cell receptor (beta chain) sequence, with context. Its specificity is unknown. Primers: 60 Vbeta forward and 13 Jbeta reverse. Profiled with immunoSEQ multiplex PCR; TCRdb holds only in-frame clones, not every one. This sample has 110,000 or so clones, with 76% found just once. The data are from a study of cytomegalovirus exposure and HLA in healthy donors. Looking at the study overall: About 180 million T cells yielded 100 million or so unique TCR beta sequences in earlier analysis. Broader study findings: Highest at DRB1 and lowest at HLA-C, TCR association rates differed among HLA loci in a later analysis. Most TCR sequences were uncommon, yet certain public TCRs appeared in many donors. It was only CMV serostatus that was available as immune exposure information.

The CDR3 runs 16 residues. CDR1 and CDR2 (germline): SGDLS, YYNGEE. The ends lost 4 bases at V and 1 base at J; junction bases unmatched: 7. The origin of this receptor is a woman between 45 and 60 years old in good health and CMV-seropositive. Sequencing was carried out using PBMCs. The chain combines TRBV9 with TRBJ2-2; 7 bases agree with TRBD1. The CDR3 region has the DNA TGTGCCAGCAGCCCACAGGGGCGCCGGAACACCGGGGAGCTGTTTTTT. This sequence encodes CASSPQGRRNTGELFF.